The 10 T cell receptor beta chains below were found in one sample sequenced in a study of T cells in localized non-small cell lung cancer. Profiling relied on immunoSEQ multiplex PCR, and the TCRdb table lists in-frame clones only, not all of them. The sample lists fewer than 800 clones, more than 20% occurring once. Specimen: normal lung tissue next to the tumor, collected before any cancer treatment. Source of these receptors: a woman aged 40-70 years with stage I squamous cell lung carcinoma.

The rearrangement uses TRBV11-3 and TRBJ2-4, with 10 bases that match TRBD2. Germline CDR1 reads SGHNT; CDR2 reads YENEEA. The length of the CDR3 is 14 residues. Unmatched junction bases numbered 6, after V lost 3 bases and J lost 10 bases. CDR3 sequence (DNA): TGTGCCAGCAGCTTTGCTAGCGGGGGCTCGATTCAGTACTTC. This codes for CASSFASGGSIQYF.

This chain uses TRBV30 with TRBJ1-3; D not resolved. Trimming removed 6 bases from V and 0 bases from J, with 6 bases in between. The germline V gene has CDR1 GTSNPN and CDR2 SVGIG (reference sequence). The CDR3 is 12 amino acids. The CDR3 reads CACQSSGNTIYF. CDR3 in DNA: TGTGCCTGTCAAAGCTCTGGAAACACCATATATTTT. Filled out from reference TRBV30 and TRBJ1-3, the complete variable domain reads SQTIHQWPATLVQPVGSPLSLECTVEGTSNPNLYWYRQAAGRGLQLLFYSVGIGQISSEVPQNLSASRPQDRQFILSSKKLLLSDSGFYLCACQSSGNTIYFGEGSWLTVV.

The chain employs TRBV5-1 and TRBJ2-5, with 7 nucleotides matching TRBD2. The CDR3 loop spans 15 amino acids. Germline V gives CDR1 SGHRS, CDR2 YFSETQ. J lost 1 base, V lost 1 base, and 4 bases had no gene match. The CDR3 DNA is TGCGCCAGCAGCTTGTCGGGGGGATCCCAAGAGACCCAGTACTTC. Amino acid sequence: CASSLSGGSQETQYF.

Here the CDR3 reads CASTRTDRDYGYTF. DNA of the CDR3: TGTGCCAGCACGAGAACGGACCGCGACTATGGCTACACCTTC. This chain uses TRBV9 with TRBJ1-2; D is undetermined. V lost 6 bases and J lost 3, with 15 bases in between. The CDR3 contains 14 residues. The germline V gene has CDR1 SGDLS and CDR2 YYNGEE. The variable domain in full, with the rest retrieved from reference TRBV9 and TRBJ1-2, is DSGVTQTPKHLITATGQRVTLRCSPRSGDLSVYWYQQSLDQGLQFLIQYYNGEERAKGNILERFSAQQFPDLHSELNLSSLELGDSALYFCASTRTDRDYGYTFGSGTRLTVV.

The table lists this clone with a few counts. The chain uses TRBV9 and TRBJ1-5, with 10 bases aligning to TRBD1. Germline CDR1 reads SGDLS; CDR2 reads YYNGEE. The CDR3 has 16 amino acids. Trimming removed 5 bases from V and 7 bases from J; junction bases left unmatched: 12. CDR3 bases: TGTGCCAGCAGTGGGGACAGGGGAGGCCTTGGGCAGCCCCAGCATTTT. Its protein product is CASSGDRGGLGQPQHF.

This clone was observed a few times. V is TRBV11-3 and J is TRBJ2-3; no definite D call. Germline V lookup: CDR1 SGHNT, CDR2 YENEEA. CDR3 length: 14 residues. The V end lost 3 bases, the J end lost 2 bases, and 9 bases lay between the germline ends. CDR3 residues: CASSLHLPTDTQYF. CDR3 bases: TGTGCCAGCAGCTTGCACCTTCCCACAGATACGCAGTATTTT.

This clone came up a few times. The chain couples TRBV1 to TRBJ2-1; the DNA was not compared with TRBD2, the D call given in the table. TRBV1 is reported as a pseudogene. The CDR3 has 13 residues. CDR3 region: CASSPDTSLEQFF. CDR3 sequence (DNA): TGCGCCAGCAGCCCCGATACTAGTCTCGAGCAGTTCTTC.

The DNA for the CDR3 is TGCGCCAGCAGCTTGGGGGGACAGGGGTCACAAGAGACCCAGTACTTC. This sequence encodes CASSLGGQGSQETQYF. The chain joins TRBV5-1 to TRBJ2-5; 10 positions match TRBD1. CDR3 length: 16 amino acids. Trimming removed 0 bases from V and 2 bases from J; junction bases left unmatched: 4. CDR1 and CDR2 (germline): SGHRS, YFSETQ.

This clone was observed a handful of times. This rearrangement joins TRBV28 to TRBJ1-2; TRBD1 agrees at 7 bases. In germline, CDR1 is MDHEN, CDR2 SYDVKM. Germline trimming cut 3 bases from V and 3 bases from J; bases unmatched to any gene: 7. The CDR3 is made up of 15 amino acids. The CDR3 loop is CASSLSGTADYGYTF. The CDR3 DNA reads as TGTGCCAGCAGTTTGTCTGGGACAGCTGACTATGGCTACACCTTC.

This clone was counted a few times. This chain links TRBV6-8 with TRBJ2-7, with TRBD1 identical over 10 bases. Germline V CDR1 and CDR2: MNHGY, SAAAGT. The CDR3 length is 17 residues. V shed 5 bases, J shed 1 base, and the junction held 11 bases outside the gene matches. In DNA form, the CDR3 reads TGTGCCAGCAGTGACGAGGGGACAGGGGACCTTTCCTACGAGCAGTACTTC. Translation gives CASSDEGTGDLSYEQYF.